These 19 T cell receptor beta chains share one sample of origin, sequenced in a study of OX40 agonist ivuxolimab in advanced cancers. The repertoire was sequenced with immunoSEQ multiplex PCR; TCRdb's copy has only in-frame clones and lacks some. Among 49,000 or so clones listed, 89% were seen once. Sequenced here: CD4+ or CD8+ T cells sorted from blood, sampled in a trial of the OX40 agonist ivuxolimab. The receptor source for this set is an adult with an advanced solid tumor such as melanoma, head and neck, liver or kidney cancer.

The V gene is TRBV9, the J gene TRBJ2-3; D is ambiguous. V was trimmed by 2 bases and J by 4 bases, leaving 2 bases between them. Looked up from germline, CDR1 is SGDLS and CDR2 is YYNGEE. CDR3 length: 11 residues. The CDR3: CASSVADTQYF. CDR3 sequence (DNA): TGTGCCAGCAGCGTCGCAGATACGCAGTATTTT.

This rearrangement joins TRBV10-3 to TRBJ1-5; 7 nucleotides line up with TRBD1. V shed 3 bases and J 9 bases; nucleotides not matched to a gene: 17. Germline CDR1 and CDR2: ENHRY and SYGVKD. The CDR3 spans 17 residues. CDR3 residues: CAISEPVSGTVDPPQHF. For the CDR3, the DNA is TGTGCCATCAGTGAACCCGTATCCGGGACAGTTGATCCGCCCCAGCATTTT.

The V gene is TRBV27, the J gene TRBJ1-5; D might be TRBD1 (5 bases). This CDR3 region has 15 residues. V lost 0 bases to trimming and J lost 6 bases, with 12 bases between them. The germline V gene encodes CDR1 MNHEY and CDR2 SMNVEV (reference sequence). CDR3: CASSLSDGRGQPQHF. In DNA form, the CDR3 reads TGTGCCAGCAGTTTATCCGACGGAAGGGGTCAGCCCCAGCATTTT.

The chain employs TRBV7-2 and TRBJ2-7; perhaps TRBD2 as D (5 bases). The length of the CDR3 is 14 residues. Germline CDR1 is SGHTA and CDR2 is FQGNSA. V dropped 5 bases and J dropped 2 bases, with 13 bases sitting between them. CDR3 sequence: CASSLSGPTYEQYF. DNA of the CDR3: TGTGCCAGCAGCCTAAGCGGCCCTACCTACGAGCAGTACTTC.

This chain uses TRBV7-9 with TRBJ2-7; 12 positions match TRBD2. The J segment lost 3 bases and the V segment lost 5 bases, leaving 5 bases of the junction unmatched. Germline CDR1 and CDR2: SEHNR and FQNEAQ (reference sequence). This CDR3 has 15 amino acids. The CDR3 sequence: CASSQELAGGYEQYF. The CDR3 DNA reads as TGTGCCAGCAGCCAAGAACTAGCGGGGGGCTACGAGCAGTACTTC.

V gene TRBV7-6 combines with J gene TRBJ2-7, with D uncertain. Per the germline V gene, CDR1 is SGHVS and CDR2 is FNYEAQ. Trimming took 5 bases from V and 0 from J, leaving 14 bases between them. The CDR3 contains 15 residues. In nucleotides, the CDR3 is TGTGCCAGCAGCCACGACGTATTAAGCTCCTACGAGCAGTACTTC. This encodes CASSHDVLSSYEQYF. Using reference TRBV7-6 and TRBJ2-7 for the parts outside the CDR3, the full variable domain is GAGVSQSPRYKVTKRGQDVALRCDPISGHVSLYWYRQALGQGPEFLTYFNYEAQQDKSGLPNDRFSAERPEGSISTLTIQRTEQRDSAMYRCASSHDVLSSYEQYFGPGTRLTVT.

V is TRBV12-5 and J is TRBJ2-5; 8 bases align to TRBD2. Germline loops: CDR1 LGHNT, CDR2 FRNRAP. This CDR3 has 13 amino acids. With 4 bases clipped from V and 4 bases from J, the junction kept 2 bases outside the gene matches. For the CDR3, the DNA is TGTGCTAGTGGTTCCGGGGGGGCAGAGACCCAGTACTTC. Its protein product is CASGSGGAETQYF.

In this sample, this clone turned up a few times. This chain uses TRBV4-3 with TRBJ2-1; no firm D call. The length of the CDR3 is 14 residues. Trimming shortened V by 1 base and J by 7 bases, and 11 bases separated the two germline ends. The germline V gene encodes CDR1 LGHNA and CDR2 YSLEER. The DNA of the CDR3 is TGCGCCAGCAGCCAAGGGGGTGCCGGGAATGAGCAGTTCTTC. Its protein is CASSQGGAGNEQFF.

CDR3 sequence (DNA): TGCGCCAGCAGCCCCCGGGAGGGCTCCTACAATGAGCAGTTCTTC. Translation: CASSPREGSYNEQFF. This chain links TRBV4-3 with TRBJ2-1; 8 nucleotides match TRBD2. The ends lost 4 bases at V and 0 bases at J; junction bases unmatched: 2. Germline CDR1 and CDR2: LGHNA and YSLEER. This CDR3 comprises 15 residues.

This clone was observed a single time. The chain has TRBV27 and TRBJ2-5; 10 bases map to TRBD1. V gave up 5 bases and J gave up 6 bases; unmatched junction bases: 15. The CDR3 is 17 residues long. CDR1 and CDR2 from the germline V gene are MNHEY and SMNVEV (reference sequence). DNA for the CDR3: TGTGCCAGCAGTCTAAGGGCTGGACAGGGGGAAAGGAAGACCCAGTACTTC. Translated: CASSLRAGQGERKTQYF.

This chain links TRBV5-5 with TRBJ1-1; no firm D call. The CDR3 extends over 15 amino acids. The germline V and J ends were trimmed by 0 bases and 1 base, with 10 bases remaining between them. The germline V gene encodes CDR1 SGHKS and CDR2 YYEKEE (reference sequence). CDR3 region: CASSLDPGWNTEAFF. CDR3 coding DNA: TGTGCCAGCAGCTTGGATCCGGGGTGGAACACTGAAGCTTTCTTT.

The chain combines TRBV27 with TRBJ2-5, with D possibly TRBD1 on 6 matching bases. The CDR3 totals 15 residues. Trimming took off 3 bases at V and 5 bases at J, with 16 bases between the two ends. Germline loops: CDR1 MNHEY, CDR2 SMNVEV (reference sequence). In nucleotides, the CDR3 is TGTGCCAGCAGTTTCAGCCAGGGGTCCGGTGAGACCCAGTACTTC. It encodes CASSFSQGSGETQYF.

The V and J genes are TRBV25-1 and TRBJ1-1; no clear D. Trimming stripped 2 bases from V and 6 bases from J, with 13 bases between. The CDR3 extends over 14 amino acids. CDR1 is MGHDK and CDR2 is SYGVNS in the germline V gene. CDR3 nucleotide sequence: TGTGCCAGCAGTGAAGTAGCGTCAGGCGCTGAAGCTTTCTTT. It translates to CASSEVASGAEAFF.

This clone has just one count. The genes are TRBV7-9 and TRBJ1-4; D is ambiguous. Trimming shortened V by 5 bases and J by 2 bases, and 18 bases separated the two germline ends. This CDR3 spans 17 amino acids. The germline CDR1 and CDR2 sequences are SEHNR and FQNEAQ (reference sequence). CDR3 amino acids: CASSAPLIGFTNEKLFF. CDR3 in DNA: TGTGCCAGCAGCGCACCTCTTATTGGTTTTACTAATGAAAAACTGTTTTTT.

The chain has TRBV25-1 and TRBJ2-1, with 7 nucleotides matching TRBD1. Germline-derived CDR1 and CDR2 are MGHDK and SYGVNS. The ends lost 5 bases at V and 6 bases at J; junction bases unmatched: 16. The CDR3 is 17 residues long. In nucleotides, the CDR3 is TGTGCCAGCAGTCCCCCACGAAGCCAGGGGGTGGGCAATGAGCAGTTCTTC. Encoded protein: CASSPPRSQGVGNEQFF.

This clone was seen more than once but under ten times. This chain uses TRBV4-3 with TRBJ1-1, with D perhaps TRBD1 (6 bases). V was trimmed by 2 bases and J by 2 bases, leaving 15 bases between them. The CDR3 runs 16 residues. CDR1 LGHNA and CDR2 YSLEER come from the germline V gene. In DNA form, the CDR3 reads TGCGCCAGCAGCCAAAGCGAGAGACAGGATAACACTGAAGCTTTCTTT. It translates to CASSQSERQDNTEAFF.

The rearrangement uses TRBV19 and TRBJ1-1, with no clear D. Germline CDR1 is LNHDA and CDR2 is SQIVND (reference sequence). Trimming removed 3 bases at V and 8 bases at J, with 13 bases between. This CDR3 has 13 residues. For the CDR3, the DNA is TGTGCCAGTAGTATGACTCGAGGGCGGGAAGCTTTCTTT. Translation: CASSMTRGREAFF.

The CDR3 DNA sequence: TGCGCCAGCAGCCAAGTTCTCCAAAGGGCCCTTAACTATGGCTACACCTTC. As protein: CASSQVLQRALNYGYTF. The chain employs TRBV4-3 and TRBJ1-2; D unclear. The CDR3 spans 17 residues. CDR1 and CDR2 from the germline V gene are LGHNA and YSLEER. V was pared by 1 base and J by 1 base, with 16 bases between.

The chain combines TRBV6-8 with TRBJ2-1, with a possible D match to TRBD1 (5 bases). From germline, CDR1 is MNHGY and CDR2 SAAAGT. The CDR3 is 11 amino acids. Trimming shortened V by 7 bases and J by 8 bases, and 9 bases separated the two germline ends. In nucleotides, the CDR3 is TGTGCCAGCATCACAGGCTATGAGCAGTTCTTC. Amino acid sequence: CASITGYEQFF.